The sequence of this T cell receptor beta chain was determined in a study of T-cell reconstitution after alpha-beta-depleted transplantation in children. Whole-study findings and limits: About two months after transplant, alpha-beta T cells reportedly came from several hundred expanded graft clones. The origin of high day-60 TCRbeta diversity in some patients lay in surviving recipient T cells and thymic progenitors. Fresh T-cell production supplied most of the T-cell counts and diversity seen one year after transplant.

CDR1 is SEHNR, CDR2 FQNEAQ, per germline (reference sequence). The V end lost 3 bases, the J end lost 6 bases, and 14 bases lay between the germline ends. The CDR3 totals 15 residues. The TCRbeta library incorporated unique molecular identifiers. TCRdb passed the PCR reads through MiXCR, listing each CDR3 protein once. The sample yields 700,000 to 950,000 distinct CDR3 sequences, roughly 15% seen once. This clonotype has a handful of counts. Its antigen is as yet unknown. V is TRBV7-9 and J is TRBJ2-2; D may be TRBD1 (5 bases). The receptor was derived from a male patient younger than 18 who had a stem cell transplant for acute lymphoblastic leukemia, so the T cells may come from the graft donor. The sequenced sample was PBMCs, mostly from graft donor cells, obtained 360 days after TCRalphabeta/CD19-depleted stem cell transplant. The CDR3 region has the DNA TGTGCCAGCAGCTTGACAGCATTAAGGGCCGGGGAGCTGTTTTTT. It codes for CASSLTALRAGELFF.